The 31 T cell receptor beta chains presented below share a single source sample, sequenced in a study of T cell clones after liver transplantation. Here immunoSEQ multiplex PCR was the method, and the copy in TCRdb shows in-frame clones only, minus some. The sample has more than 15,000 clones, approximately 88% seen once. This specimen consisted of CD8+ T cells from blood, obtained before liver transplant. Receptor source: a human donor who received a liver transplant.

This clone was picked up a small number of times. The V call is TRBV15, the J call TRBJ1-2; D gene uncertain. This CDR3 has 12 residues. In germline, CDR1 is LNHNV, CDR2 YYDKDF (reference sequence). V lost 5 bases and J lost 7, with 11 bases in between. The CDR3 DNA is TGTGCCACCAGCGATCCACCCTCTGGCTACACCTTC. As protein: CATSDPPSGYTF.

The rearrangement joins TRBV6-1 to TRBJ2-1, with D hard to call. The CDR3 runs 11 residues. The germline V and J ends were trimmed by 6 bases and 7 bases, with 7 bases remaining between them. The germline V gene has CDR1 MNHNS and CDR2 SASEGT. Written as DNA, the CDR3 is TGTGCCAGCAGACAGAGTAATGAGCAGTTCTTC. Translation: CASRQSNEQFF.

This clone was recorded a few times. The J gene is TRBJ2-7, the V gene TRBV10-1, with D maybe TRBD1 (5 bases). This CDR3 comprises 14 residues. Trimming removed 4 bases at V and 2 bases at J, with 12 bases between. CDR1 and CDR2 from the germline V gene are WNHNN and SYGVQD (reference sequence). The CDR3 loop reads CASSAPGLAYEQYF. The CDR3 bases are TGCGCCAGCAGTGCCCCAGGGCTTGCCTACGAGCAGTACTTC.

The rearrangement joins TRBV28 to TRBJ1-4; TRBD1 is a possible D gene (5 bases). CDR1 is MDHEN and CDR2 is SYDVKM in the germline V gene. Between the trimmed V and J ends, which lost 2 bases and 0 bases, there was a span of 10 bases. This CDR3 is 16 amino acids long. DNA for the CDR3: TGTGCCAGCAGTTTAATGCGGGGGGCAACTAATGAAAAACTGTTTTTT. Translation: CASSLMRGATNEKLFF.

The chain recombines TRBV6-4 with TRBJ1-1; tentative D call: TRBD1 (5 bases). Germline V gene data show CDR1 as MRHNA and CDR2 as SNTAGT. This CDR3 contains 13 residues. With 8 bases removed from V and 3 bases from J, the gap between germline ends came to 13 bases. CDR3 residues: CASEMGTYTEAFF. The CDR3 bases are TGTGCCAGCGAGATGGGGACTTACACTGAAGCTTTCTTT.

The chain carries TRBV11-3 and TRBJ2-2; unclear D gene. V lost 1 base to trimming and J lost 1 base, with 10 bases between them. The germline V gene encodes CDR1 SGHNT and CDR2 YENEEA. This CDR3 region has 16 residues. The CDR3 region is CASSLAPTVNTGELFF. Here the CDR3 DNA reads TGTGCCAGCAGCTTAGCTCCGACCGTGAACACCGGGGAGCTGTTTTTT. Full variable domain (rest looked up from reference TRBV11-3 and TRBJ2-2): EAGVVQSPRYKIIEKKQPVAFWCNPISGHNTLYWYLQNLGQGPELLIRYENEEAVDDSQLPKDRFSAERLKGVDSTLKIQPAELGDSAVYLCASSLAPTVNTGELFFGEGSRLTVL.

The chain links TRBV13 to TRBJ2-1; D unclear. CDR1 and CDR2 (germline): PRHDT, FYEKMQ (reference sequence). The CDR3 is 12 amino acids. V lost 4 bases and J lost 9, with 10 bases in between. This CDR3 is CASSSRNPEQFF. The DNA of the CDR3 is TGTGCCAGCAGCTCCCGGAATCCTGAGCAGTTCTTC.

The rearrangement uses TRBV7-8 and TRBJ2-5, with D perhaps matching TRBD1 or TRBD2 (5 bases each). The germline V gene has CDR1 SGHVS and CDR2 FQNEAQ. V gave up 3 bases and J gave up 4 bases, with 24 bases separating them. The CDR3 contains 18 residues. CDR3: CASSFWGSRDLLRETQYF. Written as DNA, the CDR3 is TGTGCCAGCAGCTTTTGGGGCAGTCGGGACCTCTTGCGAGAGACCCAGTACTTC.

The chain has TRBV30 and TRBJ2-7; D not resolved. CDR1 is GTSNPN and CDR2 is SVGIG in the germline V gene (reference sequence). Trimming removed 0 bases from V and 1 base from J, with 13 bases in between. CDR3 length equals 15 residues. CDR3 sequence (DNA): TGTGCCTGGAGTGTAGGGATAGGTCCGTCCTACGAGCAGTACTTC. Its translation: CAWSVGIGPSYEQYF. Combining the CDR3 with reference TRBV30 and TRBJ2-7 gives the whole variable domain SQTIHQWPATLVQPVGSPLSLECTVEGTSNPNLYWYRQAAGRGLQLLFYSVGIGQISSEVPQNLSASRPQDRQFILSSKKLLLSDSGFYLCAWSVGIGPSYEQYFGPGTRLTVT.

The rearrangement uses TRBV4-1 and TRBJ1-1, with no clear D. The CDR3 totals 16 residues. The V end lost 4 bases, the J end lost 0 bases, and 15 bases lay between the germline ends. Looked up from germline, CDR1 is MGHRA and CDR2 is YSYEKL. The CDR3 region is CASSRSGGGMNTEAFF. CDR3 in DNA: TGCGCCAGCAGCCGATCGGGAGGCGGGATGAACACTGAAGCTTTCTTT.

The gene calls are TRBV10-1 and TRBJ2-1, with D hard to call. V was clipped by 2 bases and J by 1 base, with 6 bases between them. The CDR3 extends over 14 amino acids. CDR1 and CDR2 (germline): WNHNN, SYGVQD (reference sequence). CDR3: CASSERASYNEQFF. In DNA form, the CDR3 reads TGCGCCAGCAGTGAGAGGGCTTCCTACAATGAGCAGTTCTTC.

The chain is built from TRBV6-6 and TRBJ2-1, with a weak D call TRBD2 (6 bases). The CDR3 is 13 residues long. The germline V gene encodes CDR1 MNHNY and CDR2 SVGAGI (reference sequence). The V gene lost 3 bases and the J gene lost 3 bases, with 6 bases spanning the gap. The CDR3 reads CASSYSGYNEQFF. The CDR3 DNA reads as TGTGCCAGCAGTTATAGCGGCTACAATGAGCAGTTCTTC.

This chain uses TRBV5-1 with TRBJ2-1, with 9 bases that match TRBD2. Germline trimming cut 5 bases from V and 10 bases from J; bases unmatched to any gene: 13. Germline V gene sequence: CDR1 SGHRS, CDR2 YFSETQ. This CDR3 contains 15 residues. The CDR3 sequence: CASRMGLAESREQFF. The CDR3 region has the DNA TGCGCCAGCAGAATGGGACTAGCTGAGAGTCGGGAGCAGTTCTTC.

V is TRBV28 and J is TRBJ2-7, with D hard to call. The germline gives CDR1 MDHEN, CDR2 SYDVKM. The CDR3 runs 12 residues. Trimming stripped 2 bases from V and 3 bases from J, with 5 bases between. This CDR3 reads CASSLDDYEQYF. The CDR3 region has the DNA TGTGCCAGCAGTTTAGACGACTACGAGCAGTACTTC.

The CDR3 DNA follows: TGTGCCACCAGCAGAGATCTAGCGGGAGTGGTGGATGAGCAGTTCTTC. This encodes CATSRDLAGVVDEQFF. The chain uses TRBV15 and TRBJ2-1, with 10 bases lining up with TRBD2. CDR1 is LNHNV, CDR2 YYDKDF, per germline (reference sequence). The CDR3 is 16 residues long. The V gene end was trimmed by 0 bases and the J gene end by 8 bases; junction bases not matched to a gene: 7. The full variable domain, with the rest looked up from reference TRBV15 and TRBJ2-1, is DAMVIQNPRYQVTQFGKPVTLSCSQTLNHNVMYWYQQKSSQAPKLLFHYYDKDFNNEADTPDNFQSRRPNTSFCFLDIRSPGLGDTAMYLCATSRDLAGVVDEQFFGPGTRLTVL.

The J gene is TRBJ1-1, the V gene TRBV9; D is unclear. Trimming removed 0 bases from V and 5 bases from J, with 11 bases in between. The CDR3 is made up of 14 amino acids. Looked up from germline, CDR1 is SGDLS and CDR2 is YYNGEE. The chain's CDR3 is CASSVEADGTEAFF. Here the CDR3 DNA reads TGTGCCAGCAGCGTAGAGGCAGATGGTACTGAAGCTTTCTTT.

The chain is built from TRBV29-1 and TRBJ2-1; D possibly corresponds to TRBD2 (5 bases). This CDR3 contains 15 residues. Germline values: CDR1 SQVTM, CDR2 ANQGSEA. Between the trimmed V and J ends, which lost 4 bases and 0 bases, there was a span of 13 bases. CDR3 sequence (DNA): TGCAGCGTTGTCCCCATGAGCGGCTCCTACAATGAGCAGTTCTTC. Protein: CSVVPMSGSYNEQFF.

The V gene is TRBV2, the J gene TRBJ2-7, with TRBD1 matching 12 bases. The CDR3 length is 15 residues. The junction had 5 bases not matched to a gene; V was cut back by 3 bases and J by 5 bases. Per the germline V gene, CDR1 is SNHLY and CDR2 is FYNNEI. The CDR3 nucleotides are TGTGCCAGCAGTGAGTGGGGGACAGGGGGCGACGAGCAGTACTTC. Translated: CASSEWGTGGDEQYF. The entire variable domain, with the rest obtained from reference TRBV2 and TRBJ2-7, is as follows: EPEVTQTPSHQVTQMGQEVILRCVPISNHLYFYWYRQILGQKVEFLVSFYNNEISEKSEIFDDQFSVERPDGSNFTLKIRSTKLEDSAMYFCASSEWGTGGDEQYFGPGTRLTVT.

V is TRBV29-1 and J is TRBJ2-3; D is unclear. The CDR3 consists of 12 residues. Between the trimmed V and J ends, which lost 4 bases and 2 bases, there was a span of 7 bases. Germline CDR1 reads SQVTM; CDR2 reads ANQGSEA. Written as DNA, the CDR3 is TGCAGCGTTGGACACCCCACAGATACGCAGTATTTT. Protein: CSVGHPTDTQYF.

V is TRBV7-9 and J is TRBJ2-2, with TRBD1 identical over 10 bases. Trimming took 5 bases from V and 4 from J; bases not matched to a gene: 16. The length of the CDR3 is 19 residues. CDR1 and CDR2 from the germline V gene are SEHNR and FQNEAQ (reference sequence). Written as DNA, the CDR3 is TGTGCCAGCAGCCTGAGACGGACAGGGGGACTTCATTCCACCGGGGAGCTGTTTTTT. It is translated as CASSLRRTGGLHSTGELFF.

The chain carries TRBV7-9 and TRBJ1-1; TRBD1 agrees at 7 bases. Unmatched junction bases numbered 16, after V lost 4 bases and J lost 8 bases. The germline V gene encodes CDR1 SEHNR and CDR2 FQNEAQ (reference sequence). The CDR3 consists of 16 residues. CDR3 loop: CASSSSGGLESSEAFF. The CDR3 DNA sequence: TGTGCCAGCAGCTCCTCAGGGGGTCTGGAGAGTTCGGAAGCTTTCTTT.

This sequence joins TRBV27 and TRBJ1-1; possibly TRBD1 for D (5 bases). Germline CDR1 MNHEY, CDR2 SMNVEV (reference sequence). The CDR3 length is 15 residues. V lost 0 bases and J 4 bases, leaving 12 bases between the germline ends. The CDR3 spells CASSLSIAGGTEAFF. For the CDR3, the DNA is TGTGCCAGCAGTTTATCAATAGCGGGGGGCACTGAAGCTTTCTTT.

This CDR3 is CASSLDPGDSYEKLFF. The CDR3 DNA reads TGTGCCAGCAGTTTAGACCCAGGGGACTCCTATGAAAAACTGTTTTTT. The J gene is TRBJ1-4, the V gene TRBV28; the D gene is possibly TRBD1 (6 bases). The germline CDR1 and CDR2 sequences are MDHEN and SYDVKM. This CDR3 has 16 residues. Trimming took 2 bases from V and 6 from J, leaving 16 bases between them.

In its sample, this clone was seen once. The V call is TRBV29-1, the J call TRBJ1-5, with D unclear. V lost 3 bases, J lost 1 base, and 13 bases lay in between. The CDR3 totals 15 residues. CDR1 is SQVTM, CDR2 ANQGSEA, per germline. CDR3: CSVEAAGHSNQPQHF. CDR3 coding DNA: TGCAGCGTTGAGGCGGCAGGTCACAGCAATCAGCCCCAGCATTTT.

Notes on this clone: Germline and junction disagree at one end, which may indicate a read error. This chain joins TRBV7-3 and TRBJ2-7; D remains ambiguous. Germline V CDR1 and CDR2: SGHTA, FQGTGA. The CDR3 sequence is 12 residues long. CDR3 in amino acids: CASSHQRGEQYF. CDR3 DNA sequence: TGCGCCAGCAGCCACCAACGCGGCGAGCAGTACTTC.

The chain is built from TRBV27 and TRBJ1-5; D perhaps matches TRBD1 (5 bases). CDR3 size: 13 residues. V dropped 8 bases and J dropped 3 bases, with 11 bases sitting between them. CDR1 and CDR2 from the germline V gene are MNHEY and SMNVEV (reference sequence). Here the CDR3 DNA reads TGTGCCAGCGGAGCAGGGCACAATCAGCCCCAGCATTTT. Its protein product is CASGAGHNQPQHF.

The chain recombines TRBV28 with TRBJ2-2; no clear D gene. V was shortened by 5 bases and J by 3 bases, with 16 bases between the two germline ends. There are 16 residues in the CDR3. Germline lookup yields CDR1 MDHEN and CDR2 SYDVKM. The CDR3: CASSPALGTYTGELFF. Here the CDR3 DNA reads TGTGCCAGCAGTCCAGCCCTCGGCACCTACACCGGGGAGCTGTTTTTT.

V is TRBV4-1 and J is TRBJ1-3; possibly TRBD1 for D (6 bases). V dropped 2 bases and J dropped 0 bases, with 20 bases sitting between them. CDR3 length: 19 amino acids. Germline V gene data show CDR1 as MGHRA and CDR2 as YSYEKL. As DNA, the CDR3 is TGCGCCAGCAGCCAATTTGGGTCAGGGGTCATATCCTCTGGAAACACCATATATTTT. Encoded protein: CASSQFGSGVISSGNTIYF.

The chain has TRBV19 and TRBJ1-4, with 7 bases fitting TRBD1. The CDR3 totals 14 residues. Germline CDR1 reads LNHDA; CDR2 reads SQIVND (reference sequence). Trimming removed 5 bases from V and 0 bases from J; junction bases left unmatched: 0. CDR3 bases: TGTGCCAGTAGTGGACAGGCAACTAATGAAAAACTGTTTTTT. Its translation is CASSGQATNEKLFF.

The chain carries TRBV19 and TRBJ1-1, with D maybe TRBD1 (5 bases). The ends were cut back, 3 bases at V and 5 bases at J, with 7 bases in the middle. Germline V gene data show CDR1 as LNHDA and CDR2 as SQIVND (reference sequence). The CDR3 has 12 amino acids. The CDR3 DNA is TGTGCCAGTAGTATGGGGGAGACTGAAGCTTTCTTT. It codes for CASSMGETEAFF.

This chain joins TRBV27 and TRBJ1-2; TRBD1 matches 7 bases. CDR1 is MNHEY, CDR2 SMNVEV, per germline (reference sequence). The V segment lost 2 bases and the J segment 6 bases; nucleotides outside the gene matches: 6. The CDR3 loop spans 14 amino acids. The CDR3 reads CASSLAGTAHGYTF. The DNA for the CDR3 is TGTGCCAGCAGTTTAGCCGGGACAGCCCATGGCTACACCTTC.